This T cell receptor (beta chain) was identified in a study of T cell repertoires in cytomegalovirus infection. Study at large: The public TCR beta signatures pointed to both CMV infection and matching HLA type.

The germline gives CDR1 SEHNR, CDR2 FQNEAQ (reference sequence). The CDR3 totals 17 residues. With 4 bases removed from V and 11 bases from J, the gap between germline ends came to 29 bases. Overall study results and limits: CMV-specific TCR beta clonotypes restricted by HLA-C dominated the ex vivo response. Pooled public TCR beta family frequency picked out CMV carriers with the relevant HLA.

Ten or more counts support this clonotype. Its antigen is undetermined. TCRdb redid the calling of the reads with MiXCR, one entry per CDR3 protein. The sample gives approximately 260,000 distinct CDR3 sequences, around 15% of which show up once; roughly half is in the top ten. The TCR comes from a human donor in good health (CMV status not recorded). Some clones in this sample may be carry-over from other donors' samples. The material sequenced was CD8+ T cells from PBMCs. V and J are TRBV7-9 and TRBJ1-1; D ambiguous. CDR3 DNA sequence: TGTGCCAGCAGCTCCCCGACCGGTTATCGTCAGCCGTTTAGGGCTTTCTTT. As protein: CASSSPTGYRQPFRAFF.